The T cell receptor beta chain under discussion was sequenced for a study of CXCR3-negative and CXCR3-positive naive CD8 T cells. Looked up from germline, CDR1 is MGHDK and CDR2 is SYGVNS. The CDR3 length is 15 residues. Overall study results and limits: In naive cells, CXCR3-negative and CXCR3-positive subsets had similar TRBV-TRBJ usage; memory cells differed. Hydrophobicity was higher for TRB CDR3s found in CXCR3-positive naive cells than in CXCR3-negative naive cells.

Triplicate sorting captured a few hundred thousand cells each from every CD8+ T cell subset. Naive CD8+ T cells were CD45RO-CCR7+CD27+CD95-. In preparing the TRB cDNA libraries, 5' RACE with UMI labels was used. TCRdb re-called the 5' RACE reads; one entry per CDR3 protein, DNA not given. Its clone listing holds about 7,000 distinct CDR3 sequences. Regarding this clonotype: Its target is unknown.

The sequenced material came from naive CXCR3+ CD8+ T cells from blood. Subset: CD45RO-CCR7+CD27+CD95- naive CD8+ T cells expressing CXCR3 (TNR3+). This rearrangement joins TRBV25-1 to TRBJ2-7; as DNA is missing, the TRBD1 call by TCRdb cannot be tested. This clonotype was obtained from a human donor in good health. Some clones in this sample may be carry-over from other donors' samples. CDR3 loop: CASSVGQGLAYEQYF.